The clone carrying this T cell receptor beta chain has a handful of counts. The antigen is undetermined. Unique molecular identifiers were incorporated when the TCRbeta library was constructed. TCRdb redid the calling of the PCR reads with MiXCR, one entry per CDR3 protein. The sample records around 580,000 distinct CDR3 sequences, more than 20% being singletons. Germline CDR1 reads SGHNT; CDR2 reads YYREEE (reference sequence). With 3 bases removed from V and 4 bases from J, the gap between germline ends came to 20 bases. There are 16 residues in the CDR3. These data come from a study of T-cell reconstitution after alpha-beta-depleted transplantation in children. Study-wide results and limits: Several hundred expanded graft clones reportedly were the source of alpha-beta T cells about two months after transplant.

The rearrangement joins TRBV5-4 to TRBJ2-7; the D is unclear. The sequence came from a boy in the first two years of life who had a stem cell transplant for acute myeloid leukemia, so the T cells may come from the graft donor. Sample: PBMCs, mostly from graft donor cells, taken 360 days after TCRalphabeta/CD19-depleted stem cell transplant. This CDR3 reads CASSYGPPLKEYEQYF. CDR3 in DNA: TGTGCCAGCAGCTATGGGCCCCCCTTAAAGGAATACGAGCAGTACTTC.